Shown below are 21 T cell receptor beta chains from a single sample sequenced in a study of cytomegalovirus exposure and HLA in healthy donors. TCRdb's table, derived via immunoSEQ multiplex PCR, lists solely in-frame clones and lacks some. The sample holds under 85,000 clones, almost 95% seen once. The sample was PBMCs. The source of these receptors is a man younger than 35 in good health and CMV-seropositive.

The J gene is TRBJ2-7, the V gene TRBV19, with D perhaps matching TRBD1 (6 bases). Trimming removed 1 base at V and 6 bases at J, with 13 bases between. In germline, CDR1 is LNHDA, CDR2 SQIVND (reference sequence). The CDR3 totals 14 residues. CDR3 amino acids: CASSIGTDASEQYF. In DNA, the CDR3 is TGTGCCAGTAGTATAGGGACAGACGCTAGCGAGCAGTACTTC. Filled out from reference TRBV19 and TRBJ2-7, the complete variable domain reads DGGITQSPKYLFRKEGQNVTLSCEQNLNHDAMYWYRQDPGQGLRLIYYSQIVNDFQKGDIAEGYSVSREKKESFPLTVTSAQKNPTAFYLCASSIGTDASEQYFGPGTRLTVT.

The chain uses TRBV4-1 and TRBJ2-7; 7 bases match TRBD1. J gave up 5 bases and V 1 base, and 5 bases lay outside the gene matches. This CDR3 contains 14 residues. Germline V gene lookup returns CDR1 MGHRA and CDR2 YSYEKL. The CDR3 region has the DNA TGCGCCAGCAGCCAAGGTGAGGGGGCGAACGAGCAGTACTTC. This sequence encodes CASSQGEGANEQYF.

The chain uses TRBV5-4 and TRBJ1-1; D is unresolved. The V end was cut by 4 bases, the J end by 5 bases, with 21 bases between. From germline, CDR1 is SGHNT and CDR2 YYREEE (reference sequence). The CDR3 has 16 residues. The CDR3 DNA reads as TGTGCCAGCAGCCCGACTGGGAGAGGGAGGCGAACTGAAGCTTTCTTT. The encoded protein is CASSPTGRGRRTEAFF.

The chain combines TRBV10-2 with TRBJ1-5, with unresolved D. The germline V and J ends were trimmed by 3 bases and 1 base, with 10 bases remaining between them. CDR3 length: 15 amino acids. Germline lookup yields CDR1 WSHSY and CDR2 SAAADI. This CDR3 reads CASSETGRSNQPQHF. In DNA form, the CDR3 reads TGCGCCAGCAGTGAAACGGGAAGGAGCAATCAGCCCCAGCATTTT.

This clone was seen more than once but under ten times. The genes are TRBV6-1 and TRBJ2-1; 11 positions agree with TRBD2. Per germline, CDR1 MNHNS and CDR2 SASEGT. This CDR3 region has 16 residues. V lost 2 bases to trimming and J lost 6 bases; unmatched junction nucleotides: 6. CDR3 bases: TGTGCCAGCAGTGAATTCGGGACTAGCGGCCGCAATGAGCAGTTCTTC. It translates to CASSEFGTSGRNEQFF.

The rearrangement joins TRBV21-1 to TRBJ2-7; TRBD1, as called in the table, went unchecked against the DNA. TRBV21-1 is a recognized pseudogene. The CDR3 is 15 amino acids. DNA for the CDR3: TGTGCCAGCAGCCCGGGGGGGACAGGGGTCTACGAGCAGTACTTC. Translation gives CASSPGGTGVYEQYF.

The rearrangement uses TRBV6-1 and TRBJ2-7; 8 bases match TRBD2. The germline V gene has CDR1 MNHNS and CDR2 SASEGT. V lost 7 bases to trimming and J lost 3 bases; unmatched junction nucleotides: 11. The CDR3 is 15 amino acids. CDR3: CASIFGSGGIYEQYF. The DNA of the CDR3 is TGTGCCAGCATTTTTGGCAGCGGGGGTATCTACGAGCAGTACTTC.

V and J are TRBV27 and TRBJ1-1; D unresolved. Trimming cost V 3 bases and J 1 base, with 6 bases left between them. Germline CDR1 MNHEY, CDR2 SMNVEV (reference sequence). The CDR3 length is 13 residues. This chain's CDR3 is CASSLSKNTEAFF. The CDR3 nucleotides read TGTGCCAGCAGTTTGTCTAAGAACACTGAAGCTTTCTTT.

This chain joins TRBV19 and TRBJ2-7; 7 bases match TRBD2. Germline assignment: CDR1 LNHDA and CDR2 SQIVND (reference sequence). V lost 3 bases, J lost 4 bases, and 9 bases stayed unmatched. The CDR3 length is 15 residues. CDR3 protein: CASSIDPAGRYEQYF. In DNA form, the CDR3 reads TGTGCCAGTAGTATCGATCCAGCGGGAAGGTACGAGCAGTACTTC.

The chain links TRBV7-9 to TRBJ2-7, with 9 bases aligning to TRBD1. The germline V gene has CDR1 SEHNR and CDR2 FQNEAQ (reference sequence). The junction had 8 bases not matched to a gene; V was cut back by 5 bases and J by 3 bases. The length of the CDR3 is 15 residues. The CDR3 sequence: CASSTGTGFIYEQYF. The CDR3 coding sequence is TGTGCCAGCAGCACAGGGACAGGGTTTATCTACGAGCAGTACTTC. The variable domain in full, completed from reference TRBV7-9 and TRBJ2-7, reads DTGVSQNPRHKITKRGQNVTFRCDPISEHNRLYWYRQTLGQGPEFLTYFQNEAQLEKSRLLSDRFSAERPKGSFSTLEIQRTEQGDSAMYLCASSTGTGFIYEQYFGPGTRLTVT.

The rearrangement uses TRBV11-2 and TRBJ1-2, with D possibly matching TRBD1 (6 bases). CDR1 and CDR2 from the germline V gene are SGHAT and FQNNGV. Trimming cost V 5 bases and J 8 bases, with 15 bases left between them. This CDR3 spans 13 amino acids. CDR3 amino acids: CASSPGRGAGYTF. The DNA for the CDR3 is TGTGCCAGCAGCCCGGGGAGGGGGGCAGGCTACACCTTC.

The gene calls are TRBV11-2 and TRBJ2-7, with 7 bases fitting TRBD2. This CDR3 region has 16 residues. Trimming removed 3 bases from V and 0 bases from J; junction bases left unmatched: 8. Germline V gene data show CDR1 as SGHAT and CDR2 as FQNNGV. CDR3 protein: CASSLVWGRASYEQYF. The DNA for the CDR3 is TGTGCCAGCAGCTTGGTCTGGGGGAGGGCCTCCTACGAGCAGTACTTC.

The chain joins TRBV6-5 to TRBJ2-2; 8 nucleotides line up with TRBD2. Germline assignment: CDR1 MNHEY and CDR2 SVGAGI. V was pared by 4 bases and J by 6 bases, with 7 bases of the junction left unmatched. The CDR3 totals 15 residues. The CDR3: CASSFSGSISGELFF. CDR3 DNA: TGTGCCAGCAGTTTCAGCGGGAGTATATCCGGGGAGCTGTTTTTT.

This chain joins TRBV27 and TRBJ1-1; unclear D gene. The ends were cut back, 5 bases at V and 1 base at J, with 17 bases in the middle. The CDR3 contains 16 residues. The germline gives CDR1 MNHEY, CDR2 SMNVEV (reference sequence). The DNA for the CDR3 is TGTGCCAGCAGTGGGAGGGCGGGATATAGGAACACTGAAGCTTTCTTT. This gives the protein CASSGRAGYRNTEAFF.

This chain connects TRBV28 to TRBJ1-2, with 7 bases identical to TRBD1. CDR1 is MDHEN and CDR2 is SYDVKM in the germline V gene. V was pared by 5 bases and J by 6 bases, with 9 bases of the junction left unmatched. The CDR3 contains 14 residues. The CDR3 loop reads CASSQTGPVNGYTF. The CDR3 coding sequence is TGTGCCAGCAGTCAGACAGGGCCCGTCAATGGCTACACCTTC.

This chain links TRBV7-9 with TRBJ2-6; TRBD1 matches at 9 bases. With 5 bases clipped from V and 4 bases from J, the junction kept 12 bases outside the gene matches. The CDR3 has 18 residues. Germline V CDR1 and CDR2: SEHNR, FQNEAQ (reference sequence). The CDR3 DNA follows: TGTGCCAGCAGCCAAGACTTTAACAGGGGGCCGGGGGCCAACGTCCTGACTTTC. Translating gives CASSQDFNRGPGANVLTF. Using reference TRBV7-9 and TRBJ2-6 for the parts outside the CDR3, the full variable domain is DTGVSQNPRHKITKRGQNVTFRCDPISEHNRLYWYRQTLGQGPEFLTYFQNEAQLEKSRLLSDRFSAERPKGSFSTLEIQRTEQGDSAMYLCASSQDFNRGPGANVLTFGAGSRLTVL.

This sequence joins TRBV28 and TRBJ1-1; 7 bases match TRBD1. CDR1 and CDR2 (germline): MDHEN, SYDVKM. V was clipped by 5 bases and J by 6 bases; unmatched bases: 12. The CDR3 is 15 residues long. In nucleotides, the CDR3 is TGTGCCAGCAGTGCCCTCCAGGGGGGAGTCGCTGAAGCTTTCTTT. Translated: CASSALQGGVAEAFF.

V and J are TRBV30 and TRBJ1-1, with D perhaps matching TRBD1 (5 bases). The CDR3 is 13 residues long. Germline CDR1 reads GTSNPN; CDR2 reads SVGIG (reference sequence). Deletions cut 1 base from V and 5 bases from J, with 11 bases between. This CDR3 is CAWSGRGRTEAFF. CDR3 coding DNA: TGTGCCTGGAGTGGAAGGGGAAGGACTGAAGCTTTCTTT.

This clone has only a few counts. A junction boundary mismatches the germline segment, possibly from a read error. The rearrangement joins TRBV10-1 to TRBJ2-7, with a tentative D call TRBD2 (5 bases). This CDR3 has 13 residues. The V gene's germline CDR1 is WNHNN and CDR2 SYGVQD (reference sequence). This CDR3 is CASSESGAERLNF. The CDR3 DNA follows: TGCGCCAGCAGTGAGTCGGGAGCGGAGCGACTAAACTTC.

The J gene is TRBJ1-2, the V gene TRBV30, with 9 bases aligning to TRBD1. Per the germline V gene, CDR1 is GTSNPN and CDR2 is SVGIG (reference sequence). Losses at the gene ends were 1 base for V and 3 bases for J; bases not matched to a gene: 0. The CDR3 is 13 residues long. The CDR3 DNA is TGTGCCTGGAGTGGGGACAGGGACTATGGCTACACCTTC. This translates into CAWSGDRDYGYTF.

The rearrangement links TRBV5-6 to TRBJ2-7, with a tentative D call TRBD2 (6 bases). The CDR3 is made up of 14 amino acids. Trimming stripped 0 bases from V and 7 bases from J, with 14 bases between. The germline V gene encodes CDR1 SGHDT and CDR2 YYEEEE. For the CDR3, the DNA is TGTGCCAGCAGCTTGGCCCAAGCCCGGGAGGAGCAGTACTTC. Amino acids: CASSLAQAREEQYF.